This paragraph reports one T cell receptor (beta chain). An end of the junction does not agree with germline; a read error may underlie this. The CDR3 is 14 amino acids. CDR1 MNHNS and CDR2 SASEGT come from the germline V gene. This record comes from a study of tumor-infiltrating lymphocytes in primary liver carcinoma. Study as a whole: Patients were men and women aged 30 to 69 years.

TCR beta cDNA was prepared out of about 510 ng total RNA by means of a constant-region primer. Slightly modified ARM-PCR, run as three nested multiplex PCR rounds, produced the TCR beta libraries. Each of the first two PCR rounds ran approximately 11 cycles with TRBV1-TRBV30 forward and C-beta reverse primers. TCRdb recomputed calls from the multiplex PCR reads with MiXCR, one row per CDR3 protein. The sample consists of more than 95,000 distinct CDR3 sequences, about four fifths of them appearing once. Investigators took RNA and DNA out together from 20-30 mg of unsorted bulk tissue. Resection treated the patients' primary liver carcinoma. There were five separate regions sampled from each tumor.

The chain recombines TRBV6-1 with TRBJ2-1, with 10 bases matching TRBD2. Input material: liver tumor tissue from sampling region 3. Subset described: tumor region T3, left-lateral pole. The TCR was taken from a man aged 40-55 years with primary liver carcinoma and hepatitis B virus infection. DNA for the CDR3: TGTGCTAGCAGCCCTAGCGGGAGTGGTAATGAGCAGCTCTTC. It specifies CASSPSGSGNEQLF.